A selection of T cell receptor beta chains follows, all from one sample in a study of shared T cell receptors in the human thymus. The assay was immunoSEQ multiplex PCR, and TCRdb's table has in-frame clones only and misses some. The data contain 630,000 or so clones, 87% of them singletons. A further study also used this sample, focusing on human thymus T cells.

Sequencing was done on a sample of thymocytes. These receptors originate from a boy less than two years old with a congenital heart defect. CDR3s include the opening cysteine and the closing phenylalanine or tryptophan. The D gene is left open where the match is weak. Not every row has a clone size; where given, it reads once, few, many or a size class.

D: .
size: once
V: TRBV6-5
J: TRBJ1-2
DNA: TGTGCCAGCAGGGGCTACTATGGCTACACCTTC
CDR3: CASRGYYGYTF

D: TRBD1
size: .
V: TRBV27
J: TRBJ2-7
DNA: TGTGCCAGCAGAATCGGGACAGGGGGGATCTACGAGCAGTACTTC
CDR3: CASRIGTGGIYEQYF

D: .
size: .
V: TRBV2
J: TRBJ2-3
DNA: TGTGCCAGCATCAACCGAGGGGGGGACTTCACAGATACGCAGTATTTT
CDR3: CASINRGGDFTDTQYF

D: TRBD2
size: .
V: TRBV9
J: TRBJ2-3
DNA: TGTGCCAGCAGCGTACGGTCGGGAGGGTCTAGCACAGATACGCAGTATTTT
CDR3: CASSVRSGGSSTDTQYF

D: .
size: .
V: TRBV4-3
J: TRBJ2-2
DNA: TGCGCCAGCAGCCTCACCTCGGACTTACCCACCGGGGAGCTGTTTTTT
CDR3: CASSLTSDLPTGELFF

D: TRBD1
size: .
V: TRBV27
J: TRBJ1-1
DNA: TGTGCCACCACACTTTCGGGGACAGGGGGAACTGAAGCTTTCTTT
CDR3: CATTLSGTGGTEAFF

D: .
size: .
V: TRBV13
J: TRBJ2-7
DNA: TGTGCCAGCAGCTCCCCCTGGAGGGGATACGAGCAGTACTTC
CDR3: CASSSPWRGYEQYF

D: TRBD2
size: .
V: TRBV4-3
J: TRBJ2-7
DNA: TGCGCCTCAGCTCTATCGGGTACGACTAGCGGGGCCTACGAGCAGTACTTC
CDR3: CASALSGTTSGAYEQYF

D: .
size: .
V: TRBV6-5
J: TRBJ1-1
DNA: TGTGCCAGCAGGCTACCCTCTTCGGGTGAAGCTTTCTTT
CDR3: CASRLPSSGEAFF

D: TRBD1
size: .
V: TRBV4-3
J: TRBJ2-2
DNA: TGCGCCAGCAGCCGGGAATCTCCGACAGGGGGCAAGGGGAACACCGGGGAGCTGTTTTTT
CDR3: CASSRESPTGGKGNTGELFF

D: .
size: .
V: TRBV28
J: TRBJ2-7
DNA: TGTGCCAGCAGTTTATTGGGGGCACTCTCCTACGAGCAGTACTTC
CDR3: CASSLLGALSYEQYF

D: TRBD1
size: .
V: TRBV4-1
J: TRBJ1-5
DNA: TGCGCCAGCAGCCCCGAACCGGGGGACAGGGAGCAGCCCCAGCATTTT
CDR3: CASSPEPGDREQPQHF

D: TRBD2
size: .
V: TRBV15
J: TRBJ2-3
DNA: TGTGCCACCAGCCTCAATCTAGCGGGAGGGGAGGGCACAGATACGCAGTATTTT
CDR3: CATSLNLAGGEGTDTQYF

D: TRBD1
size: .
V: TRBV9
J: TRBJ2-2
DNA: TGTGCCAGCAGCAGCCGGGACAGGGACGCCGGGGAGCTGTTTTTT
CDR3: CASSSRDRDAGELFF

D: TRBD1
size: few
V: TRBV19
J: TRBJ2-1
DNA: TGTGCCAGTAGTATGCCCCCAACAGGGGGCACCTACAATGAGCAGTTCTTC
CDR3: CASSMPPTGGTYNEQFF

D: TRBD1
size: .
V: TRBV10-2
J: TRBJ1-1
DNA: TGCGCCAGCAGCGACGACAGGGGGATAACCCTGAACACTGAAGCTTTCTTT
CDR3: CASSDDRGITLNTEAFF

D: .
size: .
V: TRBV15
J: TRBJ2-7
DNA: TGTGCCACCAGCAGAGCGGCGGCCTACGAGCAGTACTTC
CDR3: CATSRAAAYEQYF

D: TRBD1
size: .
V: TRBV28
J: TRBJ2-3
DNA: TGTGCCAGCAGAATCACAGGGGGCTTTTCTCCAGATACGCAGTATTTT
CDR3: CASRITGGFSPDTQYF

D: TRBD2
size: .
V: TRBV28
J: TRBJ2-1
DNA: TGTGCCAGCAGTCCCCGCTGCCGGGAGGCCGACAATGAGCAGTTCTTC
CDR3: CASSPRCREADNEQFF

D: .
size: .
V: TRBV27
J: TRBJ1-2
DNA: TGTGCCAGCAGTTTAAAAGGTTCGGGGGGAGTTGAGGGAGGCTACACCTTC
CDR3: CASSLKGSGGVEGGYTF

D: .
size: .
V: TRBV9
J: TRBJ2-3
DNA: TGTGCCAGCAGCCTACGGGACTCTATGGGGGGATCCAGACCAGATACGCAGTATTTT
CDR3: CASSLRDSMGGSRPDTQYF

D: .
size: .
V: TRBV4-2
J: TRBJ1-2
DNA: TGTGCCAGCAGCCAAGATCGGCCAGCTAATGGAGCTAACTATGGCTACACCTTC
CDR3: CASSQDRPANGANYGYTF

D: .
size: .
V: TRBV20-1
J: TRBJ2-7
DNA: TGCAGTGCTAGGAGCGGGTACGAGCAGTACTTC
CDR3: CSARSGYEQYF

D: .
size: .
V: TRBV9
J: TRBJ1-6
DNA: TGTGCCAGCACCACAACAGGGCGCGGACCTGAGGCCCTCCACTTT
CDR3: CASTTTGRGPEALHF

D: .
size: .
V: TRBV4-2
J: TRBJ2-1
DNA: TGTGCCAGCAGCCAAGGCACCTTAGGGGACAATGAGCAGTTCTTC
CDR3: CASSQGTLGDNEQFF

D: TRBD2
size: .
V: TRBV4-3
J: TRBJ2-3
DNA: TGCGCCAGCAGCCAACTAGCGGGAGAAGGCACAGATACGCAGTATTTT
CDR3: CASSQLAGEGTDTQYF

D: .
size: .
V: TRBV20-1
J: TRBJ2-7
DNA: TGCAGTGCTTCCCCGGGGGACGAGCAGTACTTC
CDR3: CSASPGDEQYF

D: TRBD2
size: .
V: TRBV19
J: TRBJ2-7
DNA: TGTGCCAGTAGTGCCTCTAGCGGAACCTACGAGCAGTACTTC
CDR3: CASSASSGTYEQYF

D: TRBD1
size: .
V: TRBV30
J: TRBJ2-5
DNA: TGTGCCTGGGGCGTGGGGGCCAGGGGGTCGGAGACCCAGTACTTC
CDR3: CAWGVGARGSETQYF

D: .
size: .
V: TRBV5-1
J: TRBJ2-2
DNA: TGCGCCAGCAGCCGTACAGACAGGTCCGGCGGGGAGCTGTTTTTT
CDR3: CASSRTDRSGGELFF

D: .
size: .
V: TRBV28
J: TRBJ1-2
DNA: TGTGCCAGCAGGGGGGGGGACTATGGCTACACCTTC
CDR3: CASRGGDYGYTF

D: .
size: .
V: TRBV6-6
J: TRBJ1-5
DNA: TGTGCCAGCAACCGGGGGGTGCTGCTCGGTCAGCCCCAGCATTTT
CDR3: CASNRGVLLGQPQHF

D: .
size: .
V: TRBV4-3
J: TRBJ2-1
DNA: TGCGCCAGCAGCCAGGTCGCTGAAGACAGGTACTACAATGAGCAGTTCTTC
CDR3: CASSQVAEDRYYNEQFF

D: .
size: .
V: TRBV7-6
J: TRBJ2-5
DNA: TGTGCCAGCAGCTCCGGAGAGACCCAGTACTTC
CDR3: CASSSGETQYF

D: TRBD1
size: .
V: TRBV4-1
J: TRBJ1-1
DNA: TGCGCCAGCAGCCTACTCTGGACAGGGAGGGACACTGAAGCTTTCTTT
CDR3: CASSLLWTGRDTEAFF

D: .
size: .
V: TRBV28
J: TRBJ2-7
DNA: TGTGCCAGCAGTGCGCCGCACTCCCACTCCTACGAGCAGTACTTC
CDR3: CASSAPHSHSYEQYF

D: TRBD2
size: .
V: TRBV5-1
J: TRBJ2-1
DNA: TGCGCCAGCAGCTTGGGTCCTAGCGGGAGTGGGAATGAGCAGTTCTTC
CDR3: CASSLGPSGSGNEQFF

D: TRBD2
size: .
V: TRBV27
J: TRBJ2-7
DNA: TGTGCCAGCAGTAGATCTAGCGGGTTTGGAGAGCAGTACTTC
CDR3: CASSRSSGFGEQYF

D: TRBD2
size: .
V: TRBV4-1
J: TRBJ2-7
DNA: TGCGCCAGCAGCCAAGGACTAGCAGACCTTTACGAGCAGTACTTC
CDR3: CASSQGLADLYEQYF

D: .
size: .
V: TRBV9
J: TRBJ2-7
DNA: TGTGCCAGCAGCGTGGGAGACGGAAGATCCTACGAGCAGTACTTC
CDR3: CASSVGDGRSYEQYF

D: TRBD2
size: once
V: TRBV27
J: TRBJ2-7
DNA: TGTGCCAGCAGTTTACGGGCAGCGGGGGATTACGAGCAGTACTTC
CDR3: CASSLRAAGDYEQYF

D: TRBD2
size: .
V: TRBV11-2
J: TRBJ2-7
DNA: TGTGCCAGCAGGGACCTAGCGGGAGATCGCTCCTACGAGCAGTACTTC
CDR3: CASRDLAGDRSYEQYF

D: TRBD1
size: .
V: TRBV27
J: TRBJ1-3
DNA: TGTGCCAGCAGTCCCATCCTCCAACAGGGGGGGTCTGGAAACACCATATATTTT
CDR3: CASSPILQQGGSGNTIYF

D: .
size: .
V: TRBV7-2
J: TRBJ2-7
DNA: TGTGCCAGCAGCTTAGTAGCGGCCTCCTACGAGCAGTACTTC
CDR3: CASSLVAASYEQYF

D: TRBD1
size: .
V: TRBV19
J: TRBJ1-4
DNA: TGTGCCAGTAGTGGATCACAGGGGGATGAAAAACTGTTTTTT
CDR3: CASSGSQGDEKLFF

D: .
size: .
V: TRBV30
J: TRBJ1-1
DNA: TGTGCCTGGACCCTCTTTTACACTGAAGCTTTCTTT
CDR3: CAWTLFYTEAFF

D: TRBD1
size: .
V: TRBV5-1
J: TRBJ2-3
DNA: TGCGCCAGCAGCCCGGGACAGGGGGCAGATACGCAGTATTTT
CDR3: CASSPGQGADTQYF

D: .
size: once
V: TRBV11-2
J: TRBJ2-2
DNA: TGTGCCAGCAGCCGATGGGACATGACAGTCACCGGGGAGCTGTTTTTT
CDR3: CASSRWDMTVTGELFF

D: TRBD2
size: .
V: TRBV30
J: TRBJ2-3
DNA: TGTGCCTGGGGACTAGCGGGGGACCGTGGGAACACAGATACGCAGTATTTT
CDR3: CAWGLAGDRGNTDTQYF

D: TRBD1
size: once
V: TRBV5-5
J: TRBJ1-2
DNA: TGTGCCAGCAGCTTTCCACGACAGGGGGCATCAGGAGATCCTGGCTACACCTTC
CDR3: CASSFPRQGASGDPGYTF

D: .
size: .
V: TRBV25-1
J: TRBJ1-1
DNA: TGTGCCAGCAGTCCTTCCGGGAACACTGAAGCTTTCTTT
CDR3: CASSPSGNTEAFF